This T cell receptor beta chain stems from a study of shared clonotypes between healthy human individuals. This clone was counted a single time. Other DNA sequences from this sample encode an identical CDR3 as well. The protocol was immunoSEQ multiplex PCR, while the TCRdb copy is restricted to in-frame clones and leaves out a portion. This sample has 500,000 to 650,000 clones, with around 78% found just once. This CDR3 spans 14 amino acids. CDR1 and CDR2 (germline): SGHRS, YFSETQ. V was clipped by 0 bases and J by 4 bases, with 11 bases between them. The genes are TRBV5-1 and TRBJ2-7; D is perhaps TRBD2 (6 bases). The sample taken for sequencing was PBMCs. This TCR came from a woman in her 40s in good health. Some clones in this sample may be carry-over from other donors' samples. CDR3 DNA: TGCGCCAGCAGCTTGGATCGGGGAGGTTACGAGCAGTACTTC. Encoded protein: CASSLDRGGYEQYF.